Below, 31 T cell receptor beta chains from the same sample are listed, as sequenced in a study of T cell responses to AZD1222 COVID-19 vaccine. Generated by immunoSEQ multiplex PCR, the TCRdb table keeps only in-frame clones and is missing some. Counted here are approximately 100,000 clones, roughly nine tenths occurring once; the ten biggest clones make up approximately 4.5%. The sequences come from peripheral blood, collected on day 0 of AZD1222 vaccination. The receptors originated from an adult in good health.

The chain has TRBV28 and TRBJ2-7; D perhaps matches TRBD2 (5 bases). The germline V gene encodes CDR1 MDHEN and CDR2 SYDVKM. There are 16 residues in the CDR3. Trimming took off 5 bases at V and 2 bases at J, with 19 bases between the two ends. CDR3 amino acids: CASSPKRGFRTYEQYF. CDR3 in DNA: TGTGCCAGCAGTCCTAAAAGAGGGTTTCGTACCTACGAGCAGTACTTC.

The chain uses TRBV6-4 and TRBJ2-7, with D perhaps TRBD2 (6 bases). CDR3 length: 18 residues. V was cut by 10 bases and J by 1 base, with 29 bases left in between. The germline gives CDR1 MRHNA, CDR2 SNTAGT. The CDR3 bases are TGTGCCACCCTCAATCATCGGACGGGAGCCAAGCGATCCTACGAGCAGTACTTC. This codes for CATLNHRTGAKRSYEQYF.

The chain recombines TRBV15 with TRBJ1-6; TRBD1 aligns across 9 bases. V trimming: 5 bases; J trimming: 9 bases; junction bases outside the gene matches: 8. The CDR3 is 15 amino acids. Germline loops: CDR1 LNHNV, CDR2 YYDKDF (reference sequence). CDR3 nucleotides: TGTGCCACCAGCTCAGCCGGGACAGGGAGTTCACCCCTCCACTTT. The encoded protein is CATSSAGTGSSPLHF. Combining the CDR3 with reference TRBV15 and TRBJ1-6 gives the whole variable domain DAMVIQNPRYQVTQFGKPVTLSCSQTLNHNVMYWYQQKSSQAPKLLFHYYDKDFNNEADTPDNFQSRRPNTSFCFLDIRSPGLGDTAMYLCATSSAGTGSSPLHFGNGTRLTVT.

The chain uses TRBV6-5 and TRBJ2-3, with unresolved D. Germline V lookup: CDR1 MNHEY, CDR2 SVGAGI. Between the trimmed V and J ends, which lost 4 bases and 3 bases, there was a span of 11 bases. This CDR3 has 14 amino acids. CDR3: CASSSPLPTDTQYF. CDR3 sequence (DNA): TGTGCCAGCAGTTCCCCCCTACCGACAGATACGCAGTATTTT.

V and J are TRBV7-6 and TRBJ2-2, with 9 bases that match TRBD2. J lost 1 base, V lost 1 base, and 10 bases had no gene match. Germline loops: CDR1 SGHVS, CDR2 FNYEAQ. The CDR3 is made up of 19 amino acids. CDR3 sequence reads: CASSLVQPSTSGNTGELFF. Here the CDR3 DNA reads TGTGCCAGCAGCTTAGTTCAGCCCTCGACTAGCGGGAACACCGGGGAGCTGTTTTTT.

The chain links TRBV6-2 or TRBV6-3 to TRBJ2-1; TRBD2 matches 10 bases. The CDR3 sequence is 14 residues long. Germline V CDR1 and CDR2: MNHEY, SVGEGT. Unmatched junction bases numbered 5, after V lost 4 bases and J lost 8 bases. This CDR3 is CASSSGLAGDEQFF. Written as DNA, the CDR3 is TGTGCCAGCAGTTCGGGGCTAGCGGGGGATGAGCAGTTCTTC.

The chain is built from TRBV5-4 and TRBJ2-1, with TRBD2 identical over 7 bases. V lost 5 bases and J lost 7; bases outside the gene matches: 9. Per germline, CDR1 SGHNT and CDR2 YYREEE (reference sequence). The CDR3 sequence is 14 residues long. The DNA for the CDR3 is TGTGCCAGCAGTTCCCCCAGCGGGGCAAATGAGCAGTTCTTC. Residues: CASSSPSGANEQFF.

The chain recombines TRBV11-1 with TRBJ1-1, with D unclear. The CDR3 has 15 amino acids. CDR1 and CDR2 (germline): SGHAT, FQDESV (reference sequence). V was cut by 1 base and J by 1 base, with 10 bases left in between. CDR3 protein: CASSLDNRWNTEAFF. Here the CDR3 DNA reads TGTGCCAGCAGCTTAGACAATCGGTGGAACACTGAAGCTTTCTTT.

The chain joins TRBV5-8 to TRBJ2-3; 7 nucleotides align to TRBD2. Germline values: CDR1 SGHTS, CDR2 YDEGEE. The CDR3 has 16 amino acids. V lost 1 base and J lost 0; bases outside the gene matches: 5. Here the CDR3 DNA reads TGTGCCAGCAGCTTGAGGGCGGGGGTAAGCACAGATACGCAGTATTTT. It encodes CASSLRAGVSTDTQYF.

The rearrangement joins TRBV14 to TRBJ2-5, with D possibly matching TRBD2 (5 bases). This CDR3 region has 16 residues. Trimming took 1 base from V and 2 from J, leaving 14 bases between them. The V gene's germline CDR1 is SGHDN and CDR2 FVKESK. CDR3 region: CASSQAGRTYQETQYF. The CDR3 region has the DNA TGTGCCAGCAGCCAAGCTGGCAGGACTTATCAAGAGACCCAGTACTTC.

The chain is built from TRBV19 and TRBJ1-1; D perhaps matches TRBD1 (5 bases). The CDR3 spans 13 residues. Trimming shortened V by 9 bases and J by 0 bases, and 11 bases separated the two germline ends. Germline V gene data show CDR1 as LNHDA and CDR2 as SQIVND (reference sequence). The CDR3: CASRTILNTEAFF. The CDR3 DNA sequence: TGTGCCAGCCGGACAATTTTGAACACTGAAGCTTTCTTT. Full variable domain (rest looked up from reference TRBV19 and TRBJ1-1): DGGITQSPKYLFRKEGQNVTLSCEQNLNHDAMYWYRQDPGQGLRLIYYSQIVNDFQKGDIAEGYSVSREKKESFPLTVTSAQKNPTAFYLCASRTILNTEAFFGQGTRLTVV.

This sequence joins TRBV5-1 and TRBJ2-3; TRBD1 matches at 8 bases. Germline trimming cut 4 bases from V and 0 bases from J; bases unmatched to any gene: 7. CDR1 is SGHRS, CDR2 YFSETQ, per germline. The CDR3 runs to 16 residues. CDR3 DNA: TGCGCCAGCAGCGGTGGCAGGGGGCAAAGCACAGATACGCAGTATTTT. This codes for CASSGGRGQSTDTQYF.

This chain links TRBV7-6 with TRBJ1-3, with D unclear. Deletions cut 1 base from V and 1 base from J, with 8 bases between. Germline CDR1 SGHVS, CDR2 FNYEAQ. The CDR3 has 15 residues. CDR3 in DNA: TGTGCCAGCAGCTTAGGCCCTATATCTGGAAACACCATATATTTT. Encoded protein: CASSLGPISGNTIYF.

The V and J genes are TRBV11-2 and TRBJ2-4; 7 positions agree with TRBD1. This CDR3 contains 14 residues. The J segment lost 7 bases and the V segment lost 5 bases, leaving 8 bases of the junction unmatched. Germline-derived CDR1 and CDR2 are SGHAT and FQNNGV. The CDR3 sequence is CASSRRGRLNIQYF. The CDR3 DNA reads TGTGCCAGCAGCCGAAGGGGGCGGTTGAACATTCAGTACTTC. Using reference TRBV11-2 and TRBJ2-4 for the parts outside the CDR3, the full variable domain is EAGVAQSPRYKIIEKRQSVAFWCNPISGHATLYWYQQILGQGPKLLIQFQNNGVVDDSQLPKDRFSAERLKGVDSTLKIQPAKLEDSAVYLCASSRRGRLNIQYFGAGTRLSVL.

The chain employs TRBV4-1 and TRBJ2-1; TRBD2 aligns across 13 bases. This CDR3 has 18 residues. Trimming at V came to 1 base and at J to 0 bases, leaving 3 bases not matched to a gene. The V gene's germline CDR1 is MGHRA and CDR2 YSYEKL. The CDR3 protein is CASSQGTSGGPSYNEQFF. Here the CDR3 DNA reads TGCGCCAGCAGCCAAGGGACTAGCGGGGGCCCCTCCTACAATGAGCAGTTCTTC.

CDR3 in DNA: TGTGCCAGCAGCCAAGCGACAGGGGGCCCGATAGCTAATGAAAAACTGTTTTTT. This encodes CASSQATGGPIANEKLFF. The gene calls are TRBV3-1 (or the pseudogene TRBV3-2) and TRBJ1-4; 10 bases line up with TRBD1. CDR1 and CDR2 (germline): LGHDT, YNNKEL (reference sequence). Unmatched junction bases numbered 8, after V lost 1 base and J lost 3 bases. The CDR3 runs to 18 residues.

This rearrangement joins TRBV6-5 to TRBJ2-2; D gene ambiguous. Trimming shortened V by 4 bases and J by 0 bases, and 12 bases separated the two germline ends. The germline CDR1 and CDR2 sequences are MNHEY and SVGAGI. CDR3 length equals 16 residues. The CDR3 coding sequence is TGTGCCAGCAGTTGGACCCTGAGTGCGAACACCGGGGAGCTGTTTTTT. This encodes CASSWTLSANTGELFF.

J is TRBJ2-3 and V is TRBV6-2 or TRBV6-3; TRBD2 matches 10 bases. After removal of 2 bases from V and 2 bases from J, the junction contained 4 bases not matched to a gene. CDR3 length: 16 residues. Germline V lookup: CDR1 MNHEY, CDR2 SVGEGT. The CDR3 protein is CASSYGLAGATDTQYF. The CDR3 coding sequence is TGTGCCAGCAGTTACGGCCTAGCGGGGGCCACAGATACGCAGTATTTT.

Details on this clone: This sample also contains other DNA sequences that code for the same CDR3. The V gene is TRBV19, the J gene TRBJ2-2; D remains ambiguous. V gave up 4 bases and J gave up 2 bases, with 11 bases separating them. Per the germline V gene, CDR1 is LNHDA and CDR2 is SQIVND (reference sequence). The CDR3 consists of 15 residues. The DNA of the CDR3 is TGTGCCAGTAGTACCAGGACGGCTAACACCGGGGAGCTGTTTTTT. The encoded protein is CASSTRTANTGELFF.

This clone was seen only once. The chain carries TRBV12-3 or TRBV12-4 and TRBJ2-7, with a tentative D call TRBD2 (5 bases). Trimming removed 6 bases at V and 5 bases at J, with 14 bases between. The CDR3 runs to 13 residues. The CDR3: CASRERRWDEQYF. In nucleotides, the CDR3 is TGTGCCAGCAGGGAGAGGAGGTGGGACGAGCAGTACTTC.

The rearrangement links TRBV30 to TRBJ2-7; TRBD2 agrees at 7 bases. Trimming removed 0 bases from V and 5 bases from J; junction bases left unmatched: 13. The CDR3 sequence is 16 residues long. The germline gives CDR1 GTSNPN, CDR2 SVGIG (reference sequence). CDR3 residues: CAWSVRRGGARHEQYF. The DNA for the CDR3 is TGTGCCTGGAGTGTACGCCGCGGGGGTGCACGTCACGAGCAGTACTTC.

In nucleotides, the CDR3 is TGTGCCTGGGGCAGGGGGCGCGACAATGAGCAGTTCTTC. Protein sequence: CAWGRGRDNEQFF. This sequence joins TRBV30 and TRBJ2-1; 8 bases map to TRBD1. CDR1 and CDR2 (germline): GTSNPN, SVGIG (reference sequence). V lost 5 bases and J lost 5; bases outside the gene matches: 5. The CDR3 totals 13 residues.

DNA of the CDR3: TGTGCCAGCAGTTTTTGGGGGCCTCAGCCCCAGCATTTT. Its protein product is CASSFWGPQPQHF. The genes are TRBV12-3 or TRBV12-4 and TRBJ1-5; tentative D call: TRBD1 (6 bases). This CDR3 has 13 residues. The V gene lost 3 bases and the J gene lost 6 bases, with 9 bases spanning the gap.

This chain links TRBV14 with TRBJ2-5, with TRBD1 matching over 8 bases. CDR1 is SGHDN and CDR2 is FVKESK in the germline V gene. The CDR3 is 15 amino acids. Unmatched junction bases numbered 6, after V lost 2 bases and J lost 4 bases. CDR3: CASSQLTGVVETQYF. DNA for the CDR3: TGTGCCAGCAGCCAACTGACAGGGGTTGTAGAGACCCAGTACTTC.

The chain couples TRBV28 to TRBJ2-3, with 11 bases matching TRBD2. V was clipped by 4 bases and J by 4 bases; unmatched bases: 13. The germline V gene has CDR1 MDHEN and CDR2 SYDVKM. The CDR3 is 18 residues long. CDR3 sequence (DNA): TGTGCCAGCAGTTGGGTTAGCGGGGGGGCCGGAGGATCAGATACGCAGTATTTT. As protein: CASSWVSGGAGGSDTQYF.

The chain joins TRBV5-1 to TRBJ1-1; D gene uncertain. The CDR3 spans 12 residues. CDR1 and CDR2 (germline): SGHRS, YFSETQ. Trimming pared 6 bases from V and 0 bases from J, leaving 6 bases between. CDR3 in DNA: TGCGCCAGCACTTCTTTGAACACTGAAGCTTTCTTT. Protein: CASTSLNTEAFF.

V is TRBV6-5 and J is TRBJ1-2, with no clear D. V lost 0 bases, J lost 7 bases, and 12 bases lay in between. Per germline, CDR1 MNHEY and CDR2 SVGAGI. The CDR3 contains 14 residues. CDR3 sequence reads: CASSYSRVVGGYTF. Written as DNA, the CDR3 is TGTGCCAGCAGTTACTCAAGAGTTGTGGGTGGCTACACCTTC.

V usage is TRBV7-9 and J usage is TRBJ1-5, with D maybe TRBD1 (5 bases). Germline CDR1 reads SEHNR; CDR2 reads FQNEAQ (reference sequence). The CDR3 has 15 amino acids. The V and J ends lost 5 bases and 1 base respectively, with 12 bases between them. CDR3 sequence (DNA): TGTGCCAGCAGCGACAGCCCGGGCAGCAATCAGCCCCAGCATTTT. This sequence encodes CASSDSPGSNQPQHF. The complete variable domain, with remaining parts taken from reference TRBV7-9 and TRBJ1-5, reads DTGVSQNPRHKITKRGQNVTFRCDPISEHNRLYWYRQTLGQGPEFLTYFQNEAQLEKSRLLSDRFSAERPKGSFSTLEIQRTEQGDSAMYLCASSDSPGSNQPQHFGDGTRLSIL.

This clone was recorded only once. The chain carries TRBV9 and TRBJ2-1; 7 nucleotides align to TRBD2. Germline-derived CDR1 and CDR2 are SGDLS and YYNGEE. Trimming cost V 0 bases and J 4 bases; bases outside gene matches: 4. This CDR3 region has 15 residues. The CDR3 nucleotides are TGTGCCAGCAGCGTAGTTGGGGGGGAATACAATGAGCAGTTCTTC. Translating gives CASSVVGGEYNEQFF.

The chain links TRBV4-3 to TRBJ1-6; 12 positions agree with TRBD1. Trimming took 2 bases from V and 15 from J; bases not matched to a gene: 8. CDR3 length: 15 residues. Germline CDR1 and CDR2: LGHNA and YSLEER. This CDR3 is CASSQNPGTGGHLHF. The CDR3 nucleotides read TGCGCCAGCAGCCAAAATCCCGGGACAGGGGGCCACCTCCACTTT.

The V call is TRBV7-2, the J call TRBJ2-2, with D perhaps TRBD1 (6 bases). Trimming shortened V by 2 bases and J by 0 bases, and 13 bases separated the two germline ends. The CDR3 sequence is 17 residues long. Germline CDR1 and CDR2: SGHTA and FQGNSA. The CDR3 DNA is TGTGCCAGCAGCTTAATCTGGGCAGGGGCGAACACCGGGGAGCTGTTTTTT. Translating gives CASSLIWAGANTGELFF.